This is a list of T cell receptor beta chains from one sample in a study of siplizumab effects on memory and regulatory T cells. Method: immunoSEQ multiplex PCR; TCRdb's copy keeps in-frame clones and lacks some. The sample lists approximately 65,000 clones; roughly 80% were seen once. The sequencing sample was made of memory CD4+ T cells sorted from blood. These receptors were taken from a human donor in good health. CDR3s include the opening cysteine and the closing phenylalanine or tryptophan. D genes are given only for firm matches. Clone size is given for some rows only: seen once, a few or many times, or a class if the clone is expanded.

>TRBJ2-7|TRBV11-3|TRBD2|-
TGTGCCAGCAGCTTACTCAGCGGGAGCTCCTACGAGCAGTACTTC
CASSLLSGSSYEQYF
>TRBJ2-1|TRBV19|-|-
TGTGCCAGTAGTGCCGGAGGGGCCCGTGTTCGTGGTGAGCAGTTCTTC
CASSAGGARVRGEQFF
>TRBJ1-4|TRBV6-1|-|few
TGTGCCAGCAGTGAAAGAAGGGATGGGGAAAAACTGTTTTTT
CASSERRDGEKLFF
>TRBJ2-2|TRBV19|TRBD2|-
TGTGCCAGTACCATAACGGGGGGAGTGACCGGGGAGCTGTTTTTT
CASTITGGVTGELFF
>TRBJ1-2|TRBV19|-|-
TGTGCCAGTAGTTCCGACAACACCTATGGCTACACCTTC
CASSSDNTYGYTF
>TRBJ1-2|TRBV19|-|-
TGTGCCAGTAGTATAGCGGGGAGGAGCTATGGCTACACCTTC
CASSIAGRSYGYTF
>TRBJ2-1|TRBV27|-|-
TGTGCCAGCAGTTTGGGTAGGCTAGTCTCGTACAATGAGCAGTTCTTC
CASSLGRLVSYNEQFF
>TRBJ2-7|TRBV12-2|-|once
TGTGCAAGTCGCTTAGAAAGATTGCGGGAGTTCCTTTCCTCCTACGAGCAGTACTTC
CASRLERLREFLSSYEQYF
>TRBJ2-3|TRBV7-7|-|-
TGTGCTAGCAGCTTAGTTACGGGAGATACGCAGTATTTT
CASSLVTGDTQYF
>TRBJ1-4|TRBV14|-|-
TGTGCCAGCAGCCAAGGGGGGTACAACAAGAAACTGTTTTTT
CASSQGGYNKKLFF
>TRBJ1-1|TRBV11-2|TRBD1|-
TGTGCCAGCAGCTCCGCAGGGGGCGCGGTTGAAGCTTTCTTT
CASSSAGGAVEAFF
>TRBJ2-2|TRBV2|-|-
TGTGCCAGCAATTCGGGGGTGATAGACGGGGAGCTGTTTTTT
CASNSGVIDGELFF
>TRBJ2-5|TRBV6-1|-|-
TGTGCCAGCAGGAAGGATAGGGAGACCCAGTACTTC
CASRKDRETQYF
>TRBJ2-5|TRBV27|-|-
TGTGCCAGCAGTTTTTCCGGCAGCCAAGAGACCCAGTACTTC
CASSFSGSQETQYF
>TRBJ2-1|TRBV18|-|-
TGTGCCAGCTCATCCCTGGGGAGCTCCTACAATGAGCAGTTCTTC
CASSSLGSSYNEQFF
>TRBJ1-5|TRBV10-3|TRBD1|few
TGTGCCATCAGTGGAGAGACAGGGCGTCAGCCCCAGCATTTT
CAISGETGRQPQHF
>TRBJ2-2|TRBV25-1|TRBD1|-
TGTGCCAGCAGTGAATTCCAGGGGGCTTTCACCGGGGAGCTGTTTTTT
CASSEFQGAFTGELFF
>TRBJ2-1|TRBV18|-|-
TGTGCCAGCTCACCACAAAATGAGCAGTTCTTC
CASSPQNEQFF
>TRBJ2-5|TRBV4-1|TRBD2|-
TGCGCCAGCAGGGGACTAGCGGAAGAGACCCAGTACTTC
CASRGLAEETQYF
>TRBJ1-2|TRBV5-1|-|-
TGCGCCAGCAGCTCCCAACATAAGTATGGCTACACCTTC
CASSSQHKYGYTF
>TRBJ1-6|TRBV5-6|TRBD1|-
TGTGCCAGCAGCCTCGGGGACAGGGAAAATTCACCCCTCCACTTT
CASSLGDRENSPLHF
>TRBJ1-2|TRBV19|-|-
TGTGCCAGCGCGCCCACACTTCAGGGGTATGGCTACACCTTC
CASAPTLQGYGYTF
>TRBJ2-2|TRBV6-5|TRBD2|-
TGTGCCAGCAGGACTAGCGGGGGGTGGACCGGGGAGCTGTTTTTT
CASRTSGGWTGELFF
>TRBJ2-1|TRBV5-1|TRBD2|-
TGCGCCAGCAGCTCTCCCTCTAGCGGGGGGTTCCCCAATGAGCAGTTCTTC
CASSSPSSGGFPNEQFF
>TRBJ1-1|TRBV19|-|-
TGTGCCAGTAGTATAGATCGGCGGGGGAGCACTGAAGCTTTCTTT
CASSIDRRGSTEAFF
>TRBJ1-5|TRBV19|-|-
TGTGCCAGTAGTCCGTCGGACCCGGACAGTTATAGCAATCAGCCCCAGCATTTT
CASSPSDPDSYSNQPQHF
>TRBJ1-2|TRBV28|-|-
TGTGCCAGCAGTGAAGGGAATAGGTATGGCTACACCTTC
CASSEGNRYGYTF
>TRBJ1-1|TRBV11-1|-|-
TGTGCCAGCAGCTTCCGGTCTGGGAACACTGAAGCTTTCTTT
CASSFRSGNTEAFF
>TRBJ2-3|TRBV2|-|few
TGTGCCAGCAGAGATAACCGGGACTCAAGCTTCACAGATACGCAGTATTTT
CASRDNRDSSFTDTQYF
>TRBJ1-5|TRBV10-3|-|-
TGTGCCACCTCACCTGAAGGCAATCAGCCCCAGCATTTT
CATSPEGNQPQHF
>TRBJ2-1|TRBV10-1|TRBD2|-
TGCGCCAGCAGTTCCGGGACTAGCAGCTCCTACAATGAGCAGTTCTTC
CASSSGTSSSYNEQFF
>TRBJ1-2|TRBV6-4|-|-
TGTGCCAGCAGTAGGGGACCAGACCTCTATGGCTACACCTTC
CASSRGPDLYGYTF
>TRBJ1-1|TRBV6-1|-|-
TGTGCCAGCAGTGCGGGTCTAGGTCGTCGGGGCACTGAAGCTTTCTTT
CASSAGLGRRGTEAFF
>TRBJ2-7|TRBV6-6|-|once
TGTGCCAGCAGGGTCTCCGGGCCGACCGGGGAGCAGTACTTC
CASRVSGPTGEQYF
>TRBJ1-1|TRBV10-2|-|-
TGCGCCGCCACAGGGAGCCAGATGAACACTGAAGCTTTCTTT
CAATGSQMNTEAFF
>TRBJ2-1|TRBV4-2|-|-
TGTGCCAGCAGCCGCCGGGGGGCGGGCGATAACAATGAGCAGTTCTTC
CASSRRGAGDNNEQFF
>TRBJ2-1|TRBV10-3|TRBD1|-
TGTGCCATCATGGACAGGGATGGCTTGCAGTTCTTC
CAIMDRDGLQFF
>TRBJ2-5|TRBV11-2|-|-
TGTGCCAGCACCGGACAGTACCAAGAGACCCAGTACTTC
CASTGQYQETQYF
>TRBJ2-7|TRBV7-3|-|-
TGTGCCAGCAGCCCTCCTGTGCACGACGAGCAGTACTTC
CASSPPVHDEQYF
>TRBJ1-1|TRBV2|-|-
TGTGCCAGCAGTGAAATGGTGGGGGGCACTGAAGCTTTCTTT
CASSEMVGGTEAFF
>TRBJ2-4|TRBV9|-|-
TGTGCCAGCAGCCTTGGGGGCCCCAAAAACATTCAGTACTTC
CASSLGGPKNIQYF
>TRBJ1-5|TRBV6-1|-|-
TGTGCCAGCAGTGAAGAGCCTCATAGCAATCAGCCCCAGCATTTT
CASSEEPHSNQPQHF
>TRBJ2-5|TRBV2|-|-
TGTGCCAGCAGTGTAGCCCAAGGGCACGGAGAGACCCAGTACTTC
CASSVAQGHGETQYF
>TRBJ1-2|TRBV7-2|-|-
TGTGCCAGCAGCTTAGTTGCCGGGAAGGCAATTGATGGCTACACCTTC
CASSLVAGKAIDGYTF
>TRBJ2-3|TRBV2|-|-
TGTGCCAGCATTTCAGGGGCCCCGACAGATACGCAGTATTTT
CASISGAPTDTQYF
>TRBJ2-2|TRBV5-1|-|-
TGCGCCAGCAGCCTGCCGTCCACCGGGGAGCTGTTTTTT
CASSLPSTGELFF
>TRBJ1-3|TRBV7-2|-|-
TGTGCCAGCAGCACCCGGATGACCTCTGGAAACACCATATATTTT
CASSTRMTSGNTIYF
>TRBJ1-1|TRBV10-3|TRBD1|-
TGTGCCATCAGTGAGCCCCCCGGGACAGGTCCTGGGGCTTTCTTT
CAISEPPGTGPGAFF
>TRBJ1-2|TRBV10-3|-|-
TGTGCCACCCCTAACAGGGAGGGTGGCTACACCTTC
CATPNREGGYTF
>TRBJ1-2|TRBV7-9|TRBD1|-
TGTGCCAGCAGCAAACTCCGGCCTCAGGGGGACTATGGCTACACCTTC
CASSKLRPQGDYGYTF
>TRBJ2-2|TRBV9|TRBD1|-
TGTGCCAGCAGCTTCCAGGGGGAAAACACCGGGGAGCTGTTTTTT
CASSFQGENTGELFF
>TRBJ1-5|TRBV6-5|-|-
TGTGCCAGCAGACTGGACGGTTATAGCAATCAGCCCCAGCATTTT
CASRLDGYSNQPQHF
>TRBJ2-7|TRBV6-5|-|-
TGTGCCAGCAGTTACTCTTTGGCTCTCGGGGGTGTCGAGCAGTACTTC
CASSYSLALGGVEQYF